This TCR beta chain was recovered during a study of T-cell reconstitution after alpha-beta-depleted transplantation in children (dated by TCRdb to the mid-2010s). In the study overall: Using TCR repertoire profiling, the study followed T-cell immune reconstitution in a quantitative way in children after TCRalphabeta/CD19-depleted allogeneic hematopoietic cell transplantation.

Library creation used PCR. Sequencer: Illumina HiSeq 2500. TCR library preparation used molecular barcoding, with unique molecular identifiers applied to normalize quantification of the TCRbeta repertoire. TCRdb ran its own pipeline on the public reads, namely fastp trimming at Q25 and MiXCR clone calling, and kept in-frame beta chains. Rows with a matching CDR3 protein are joined into one entry that keeps the most common DNA and genes. This sample holds a few hundred thousand distinct CDR3 sequences; 9.9% were observed only once. The ten biggest clones cover around a tenth of the sample. This clonotype was seen repeatedly, ten times or more. What this receptor recognizes is not known. There are no base qualities to consult, and no much larger clone falls within one base. The sequence was collected from a human donor who donated a stem cell graft to a child with SCID. The sequences come from PBMCs from the stem cell graft donor, collected from the stem cell graft.

The sequence in DNA is TGCAGTGCTAGTCTAGGCACAGATACGCAGTATTTT. Its product reads: CSASLGTDTQYF. The chain is made from TRBV20-1 and TRBJ2-3, with no confident D gene call. CDR1 and CDR2, looked up from the germline V gene (reference sequence), are DFQATT and SNEGSKA. The junction shows trimming of 3 bases on V and 1 base on J, plus 5 bases between the germline ends. From cysteine to phenylalanine, the CDR3 is 12 amino acids long. Kept here is only the CDR3 DNA, which spans 36 bases and is read in frame from base 1.